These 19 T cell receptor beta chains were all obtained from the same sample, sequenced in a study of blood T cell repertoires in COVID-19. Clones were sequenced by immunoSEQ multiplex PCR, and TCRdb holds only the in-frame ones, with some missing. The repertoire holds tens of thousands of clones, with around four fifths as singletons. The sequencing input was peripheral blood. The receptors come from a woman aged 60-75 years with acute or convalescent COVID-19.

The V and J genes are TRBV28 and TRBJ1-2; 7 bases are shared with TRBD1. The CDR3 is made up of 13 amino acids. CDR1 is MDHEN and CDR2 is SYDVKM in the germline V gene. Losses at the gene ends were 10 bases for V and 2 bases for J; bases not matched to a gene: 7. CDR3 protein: CATALGQNYGYTF. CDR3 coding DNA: TGTGCCACCGCCCTGGGACAGAACTATGGCTACACCTTC.

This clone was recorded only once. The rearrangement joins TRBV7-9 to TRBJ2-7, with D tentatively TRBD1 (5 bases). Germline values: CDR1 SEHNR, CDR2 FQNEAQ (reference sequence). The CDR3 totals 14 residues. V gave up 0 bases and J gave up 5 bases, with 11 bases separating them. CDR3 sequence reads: CASSLAQGINEQYF. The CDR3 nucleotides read TGTGCCAGCAGCTTAGCCCAGGGAATTAACGAGCAGTACTTC.

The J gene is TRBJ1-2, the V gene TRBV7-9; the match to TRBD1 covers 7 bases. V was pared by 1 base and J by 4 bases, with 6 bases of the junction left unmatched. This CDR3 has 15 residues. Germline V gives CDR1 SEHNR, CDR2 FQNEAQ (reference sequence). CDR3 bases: TGTGCCAGCAGCTTAGATCCGGGACAGTTCTATGGCTACACCTTC. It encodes CASSLDPGQFYGYTF. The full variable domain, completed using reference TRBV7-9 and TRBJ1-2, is DTGVSQNPRHKITKRGQNVTFRCDPISEHNRLYWYRQTLGQGPEFLTYFQNEAQLEKSRLLSDRFSAERPKGSFSTLEIQRTEQGDSAMYLCASSLDPGQFYGYTFGSGTRLTVV.

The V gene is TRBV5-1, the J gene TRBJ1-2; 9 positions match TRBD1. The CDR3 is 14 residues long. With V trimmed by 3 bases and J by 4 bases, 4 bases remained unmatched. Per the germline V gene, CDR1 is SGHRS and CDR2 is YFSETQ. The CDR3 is CASSSGTGFYGYTF. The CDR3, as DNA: TGCGCCAGCAGCTCCGGGACAGGGTTCTATGGCTACACCTTC. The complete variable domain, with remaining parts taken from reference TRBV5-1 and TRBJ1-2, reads KAGVTQTPRYLIKTRGQQVTLSCSPISGHRSVSWYQQTPGQGLQFLFEYFSETQRNKGNFPGRFSGRQFSNSRSEMNVSTLELGDSALYLCASSSGTGFYGYTFGSGTRLTVV.

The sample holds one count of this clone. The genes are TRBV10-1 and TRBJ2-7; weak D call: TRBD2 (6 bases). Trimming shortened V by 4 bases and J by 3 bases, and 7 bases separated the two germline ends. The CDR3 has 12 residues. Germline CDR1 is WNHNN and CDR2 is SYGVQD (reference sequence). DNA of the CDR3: TGCGCCAGCAGTGCCGGGGGCTACGAGCAGTACTTC. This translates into CASSAGGYEQYF.

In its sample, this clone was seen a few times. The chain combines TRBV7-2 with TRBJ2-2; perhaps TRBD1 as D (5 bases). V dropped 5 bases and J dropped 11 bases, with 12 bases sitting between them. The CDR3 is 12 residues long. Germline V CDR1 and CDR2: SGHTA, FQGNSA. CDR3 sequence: CASSHRPRELFF. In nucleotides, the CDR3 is TGTGCCAGCAGCCACAGGCCCCGCGAGCTGTTTTTT.

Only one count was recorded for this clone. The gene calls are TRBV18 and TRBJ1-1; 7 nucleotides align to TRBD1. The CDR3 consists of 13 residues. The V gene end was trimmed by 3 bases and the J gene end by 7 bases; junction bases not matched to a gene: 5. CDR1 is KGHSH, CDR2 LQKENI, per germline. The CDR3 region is CASSPTGYGEAFF. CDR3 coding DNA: TGTGCCAGCTCACCGACAGGGTATGGTGAAGCTTTCTTT. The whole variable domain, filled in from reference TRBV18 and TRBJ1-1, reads NAGVMQNPRHLVRRRGQEARLRCSPMKGHSHVYWYRQLPEEGLKFMVYLQKENIIDESGMPKERFSAEFPKEGPSILRIQQVVRGDSAAYFCASSPTGYGEAFFGQGTRLTVV.

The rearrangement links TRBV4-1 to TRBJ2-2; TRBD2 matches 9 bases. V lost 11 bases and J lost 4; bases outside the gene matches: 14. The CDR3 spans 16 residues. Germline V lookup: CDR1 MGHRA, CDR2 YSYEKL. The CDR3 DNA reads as TGCGCCCGCCGCCGCGGGGGGGGCCTTGTCACCGGGGAGCTGTTTTTT. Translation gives CARRRGGGLVTGELFF.

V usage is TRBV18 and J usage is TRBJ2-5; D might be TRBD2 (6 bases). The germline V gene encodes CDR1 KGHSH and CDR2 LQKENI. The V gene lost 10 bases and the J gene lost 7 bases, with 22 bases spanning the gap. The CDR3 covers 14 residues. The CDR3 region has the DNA TGTGCCACCGCTGACGGGGGAGAAAGGGGGACCCAGTACTTC. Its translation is CATADGGERGTQYF.

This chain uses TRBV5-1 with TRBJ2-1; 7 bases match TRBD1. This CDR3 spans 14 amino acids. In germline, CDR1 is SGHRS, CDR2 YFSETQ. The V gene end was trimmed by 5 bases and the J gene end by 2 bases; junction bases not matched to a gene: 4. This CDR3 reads CASRSGGTYNEQFF. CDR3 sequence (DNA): TGCGCCAGCAGATCAGGGGGTACCTACAATGAGCAGTTCTTC.

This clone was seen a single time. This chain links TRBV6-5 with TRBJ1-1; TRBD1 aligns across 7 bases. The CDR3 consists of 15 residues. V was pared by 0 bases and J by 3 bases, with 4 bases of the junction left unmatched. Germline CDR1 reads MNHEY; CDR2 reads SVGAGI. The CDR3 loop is CASSYSSRGHTEAFF. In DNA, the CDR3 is TGTGCCAGCAGTTACTCGAGTAGGGGGCACACTGAAGCTTTCTTT.

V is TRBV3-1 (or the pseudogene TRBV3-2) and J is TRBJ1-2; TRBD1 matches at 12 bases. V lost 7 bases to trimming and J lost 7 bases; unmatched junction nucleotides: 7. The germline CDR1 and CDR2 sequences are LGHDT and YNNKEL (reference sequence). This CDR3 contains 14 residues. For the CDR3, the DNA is TGTGCCAGCACCCCGGGACAGGGGGCGGGTGGCTACACCTTC. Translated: CASTPGQGAGGYTF.

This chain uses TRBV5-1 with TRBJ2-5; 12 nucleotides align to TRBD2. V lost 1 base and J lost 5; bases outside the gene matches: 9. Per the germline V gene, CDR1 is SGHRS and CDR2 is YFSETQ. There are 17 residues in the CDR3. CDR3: CASSLMLAGGPGETQYF. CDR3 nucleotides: TGCGCCAGCAGCTTGATGCTAGCGGGAGGGCCTGGGGAGACCCAGTACTTC.

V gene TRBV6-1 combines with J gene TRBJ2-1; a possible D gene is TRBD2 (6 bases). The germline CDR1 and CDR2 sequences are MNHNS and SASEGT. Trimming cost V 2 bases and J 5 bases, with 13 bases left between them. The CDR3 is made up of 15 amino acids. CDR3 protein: CASSESSAANNEQFF. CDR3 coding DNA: TGTGCCAGCAGTGAATCTAGCGCGGCTAACAATGAGCAGTTCTTC.

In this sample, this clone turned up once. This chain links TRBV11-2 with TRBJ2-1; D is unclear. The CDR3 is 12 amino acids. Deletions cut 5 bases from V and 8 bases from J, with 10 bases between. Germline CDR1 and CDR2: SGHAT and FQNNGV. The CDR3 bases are TGTGCCAGCAGCCGTCGGGTGCATGAGCAGTTCTTC. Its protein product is CASSRRVHEQFF.

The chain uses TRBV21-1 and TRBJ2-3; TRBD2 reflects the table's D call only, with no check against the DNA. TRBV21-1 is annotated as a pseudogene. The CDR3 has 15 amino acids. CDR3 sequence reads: CASPGAEVSTDTQYF. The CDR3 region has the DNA TGTGCCAGTCCAGGTGCGGAGGTGAGCACAGATACGCAGTATTTT.

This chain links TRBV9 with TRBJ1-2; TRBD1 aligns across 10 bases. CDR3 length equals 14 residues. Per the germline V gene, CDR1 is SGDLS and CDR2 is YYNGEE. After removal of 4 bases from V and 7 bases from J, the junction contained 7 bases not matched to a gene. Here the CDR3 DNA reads TGTGCCAGCAGCACCCGGGACAGGGGACGTGGCTACACCTTC. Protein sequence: CASSTRDRGRGYTF.

CDR3 in amino acids: CASSVEDLDTEAFF. The CDR3 DNA reads TGTGCCAGCAGCGTGGAGGATCTCGACACTGAAGCTTTCTTT. The V call is TRBV9, the J call TRBJ1-1, with no clear D. Germline V CDR1 and CDR2: SGDLS, YYNGEE. The length of the CDR3 is 14 residues. Trimming stripped 2 bases from V and 3 bases from J, with 11 bases between.

CDR3 DNA: TGCGCCAGCAGCTTCGGGGGTCGGGCTAATGAAAAACTGTTTTTT. Translated: CASSFGGRANEKLFF. J is TRBJ1-4 and V is TRBV5-1; maybe TRBD1 (5 bases). V gave up 2 bases and J gave up 3 bases, with 11 bases separating them. Germline CDR1 and CDR2: SGHRS and YFSETQ. This CDR3 is 15 amino acids long.